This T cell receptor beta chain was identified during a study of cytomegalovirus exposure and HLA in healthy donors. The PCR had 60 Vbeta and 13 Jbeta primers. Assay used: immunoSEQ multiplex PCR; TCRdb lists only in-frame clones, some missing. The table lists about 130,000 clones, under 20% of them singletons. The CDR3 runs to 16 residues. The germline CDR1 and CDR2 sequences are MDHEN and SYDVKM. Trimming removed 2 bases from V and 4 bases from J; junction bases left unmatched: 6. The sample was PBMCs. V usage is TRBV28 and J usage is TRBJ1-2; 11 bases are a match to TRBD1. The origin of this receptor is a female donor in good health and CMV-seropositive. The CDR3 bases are TGTGCCAGCAGTTTAAGGGGGACAGGGGGGGGCTATGGCTACACCTTC. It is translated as CASSLRGTGGGYGYTF.